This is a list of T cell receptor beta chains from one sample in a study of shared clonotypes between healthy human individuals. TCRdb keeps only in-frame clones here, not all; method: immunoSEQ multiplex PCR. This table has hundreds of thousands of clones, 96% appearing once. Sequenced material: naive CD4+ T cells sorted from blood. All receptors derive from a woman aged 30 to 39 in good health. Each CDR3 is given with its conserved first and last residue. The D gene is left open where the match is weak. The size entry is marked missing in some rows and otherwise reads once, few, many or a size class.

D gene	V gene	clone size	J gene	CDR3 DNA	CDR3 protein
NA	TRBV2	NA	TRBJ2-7	TGTGCCAGCTCGGTCTCCTACGAGCAGTACTTC	CASSVSYEQYF
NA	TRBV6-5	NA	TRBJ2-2	TGTGCCAGCAGGCCGGGACCAAGCACCGGGGAGCTGTTTTTT	CASRPGPSTGELFF
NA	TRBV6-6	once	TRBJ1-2	TGTGCCAGCAGCACGGGGAACTATGGCTACACCTTC	CASSTGNYGYTF
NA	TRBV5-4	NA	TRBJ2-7	TGTGCCAGCCCCTTTAGCGGCACCTACGAGCAGTACTTC	CASPFSGTYEQYF
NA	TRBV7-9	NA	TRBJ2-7	TGTGCCAGCACCCGGGACCACTACGAGCAGTACTTC	CASTRDHYEQYF
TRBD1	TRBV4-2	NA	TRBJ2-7	TGTGCCAGCAGCTTCCACGGCTCGGGACAGGGGAGCTCCTACGAGCAGTACTTC	CASSFHGSGQGSSYEQYF
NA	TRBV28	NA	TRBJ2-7	TGTGCCAGCAGTTCCCCGGTGACAGCAACCTACGAGCAGTACTTC	CASSSPVTATYEQYF
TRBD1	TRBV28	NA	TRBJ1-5	TGTGCCAGCAGCCCAGGGACAGGACGTCGGCAGCCTCAGCATTTT	CASSPGTGRRQPQHF
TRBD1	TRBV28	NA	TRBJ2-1	TGTGCCAGCAGTTTTTCGTCAGGGGGTGGCTACAATGAGCAGTTCTTC	CASSFSSGGGYNEQFF
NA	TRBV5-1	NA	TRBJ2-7	TGCGCCAGCAGCTTCACCGGGACGGCCGGTTACGAGCAGTACTTC	CASSFTGTAGYEQYF
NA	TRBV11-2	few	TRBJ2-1	TGTGCCAGCAGCCCTCAGGGGGGTGCCTACAATGAGCAGTTCTTC	CASSPQGGAYNEQFF
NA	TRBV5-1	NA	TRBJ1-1	TGCGCCAGCAGCTTGGGACAGGACCTTGAAGCTTTCTTT	CASSLGQDLEAFF
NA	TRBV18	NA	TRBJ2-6	TGTGCCAGCTCACGGGGGCAGGGAGCTGGGGCCAACGTCCTGACTTTC	CASSRGQGAGANVLTF
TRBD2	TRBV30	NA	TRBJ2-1	TGTGCCTGGAGTCGGGGTGGTAGCGGGAGGGCCATCTCCTACAATGAGCAGTTCTTC	CAWSRGGSGRAISYNEQFF
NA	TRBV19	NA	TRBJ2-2	TGTGCCAGTAGTAGAGGGACGGGCTCGAGCACCGGGGAGCTGTTTTTT	CASSRGTGSSTGELFF
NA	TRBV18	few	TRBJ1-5	TGTGCCAGCTCACCACCGAACGGTGTCGATCAGCCCCAGCATTTT	CASSPPNGVDQPQHF
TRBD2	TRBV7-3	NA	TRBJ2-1	TGTGCCAGCAGCTGGACTAGCGGGATTGTTAATGAGCAGTTCTTC	CASSWTSGIVNEQFF
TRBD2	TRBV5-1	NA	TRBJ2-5	TGCGCCAGCAGCTCCGGACTAGGACCGGAGACCCAGTACTTC	CASSSGLGPETQYF
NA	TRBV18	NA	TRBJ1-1	TGTGCCAGCTCACCACCGGTCTCAGGGATGGGGAACACTGAAGCTTTCTTT	CASSPPVSGMGNTEAFF
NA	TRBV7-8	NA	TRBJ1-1	TGTGCCAGCAGCTTTTACAGGCAAGCTTTCTTT	CASSFYRQAFF
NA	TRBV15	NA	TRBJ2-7	TGTGCCACCAGCAGAGAAGGGACCTACGAGCAGTACTTC	CATSREGTYEQYF
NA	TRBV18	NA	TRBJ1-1	TGTGCCAGCTCCCTCGGACAGATGAACACTGAAGCTTTCTTT	CASSLGQMNTEAFF
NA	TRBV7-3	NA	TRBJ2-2	TGTGCCAGCTCGGGGGGCAAGAACGGGGAGCTGTTTTTT	CASSGGKNGELFF
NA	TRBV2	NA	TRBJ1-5	TGTGCCAGCAGTGAACTCGAAGAAAATCAGCCCCAGCATTTT	CASSELEENQPQHF
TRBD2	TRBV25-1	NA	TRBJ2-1	TGTGCCAGCTCTAGCGGACTAACCTCCTACAATGAGCAGTTCTTC	CASSSGLTSYNEQFF